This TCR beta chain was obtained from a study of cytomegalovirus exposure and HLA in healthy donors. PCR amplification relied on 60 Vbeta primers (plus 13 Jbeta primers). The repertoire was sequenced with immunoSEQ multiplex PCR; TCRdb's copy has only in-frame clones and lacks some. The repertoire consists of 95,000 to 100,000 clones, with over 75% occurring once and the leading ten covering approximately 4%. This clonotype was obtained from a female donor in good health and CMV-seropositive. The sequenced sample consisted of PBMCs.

The CDR3 DNA reads TGCGCCAGCAGCGACCCGACAGGGAAGAGGCGGAATTCACCCCTCCACTTT. Translated, it gives CASSDPTGKRRNSPLHF. V gene TRBV4-1 combines with J gene TRBJ1-6, with 7 nucleotides matching TRBD1. CDR1 MGHRA and CDR2 YSYEKL come from the germline V gene. The CDR3 length is 17 residues. Trimming took 5 bases from V and 7 from J; bases not matched to a gene: 14.